These 13 T cell receptor beta chains share one sample of origin, sequenced in a study of T-cell memory formation after mild COVID-19. TCRdb re-called the 5' RACE reads with MiXCR, one entry per CDR3 protein. Among about 610,000 distinct CDR3 sequences listed, 15% to 20% were seen once. Sequencing used PBMCs or a T cell subset sorted from them (not recorded which). Receptors originate from an adult woman who had mild COVID-19 (a few samples of this study predate the infection). Cell type and time point are not known.

The rearrangement joins TRBV6-6 to TRBJ1-2; D is uncertain. CDR1 and CDR2 (germline): MNHNY, SVGAGI (reference sequence). This CDR3 spans 11 amino acids. Trimming took 6 bases from V and 4 from J, leaving 6 bases between them. CDR3 residues: CASSLIYGYTF. The CDR3 DNA is TGTGCCAGCAGCCTCATCTATGGCTACACCTTC.

Only a few counts were recorded for this clonotype. The CDR3, as DNA: TGCGCCAGCAGCCAAGCAGCCGTCTCCTACGAGCAGTACTTC. This encodes CASSQAAVSYEQYF. This chain joins TRBV4-1 and TRBJ2-7; D gene unclear. The CDR3 covers 14 residues. Germline V gives CDR1 MGHRA, CDR2 YSYEKL. Trimming removed 1 base at V and 0 bases at J, with 7 bases between.

This clonotype was detected a few times. The J gene is TRBJ2-5, the V gene TRBV12-3 or TRBV12-4; 9 positions agree with TRBD2. The CDR3 has 14 residues. V shed 3 bases and J 4 bases; nucleotides not matched to a gene: 3. The CDR3 loop is CASSFATSGETQYF. In nucleotides, the CDR3 is TGTGCCAGCAGTTTCGCGACTAGCGGAGAGACCCAGTACTTC.

This clonotype was counted only a few times. The rearrangement joins TRBV7-6 to TRBJ2-7; TRBD2 matches at 10 bases. Per the germline V gene, CDR1 is SGHVS and CDR2 is FNYEAQ. The CDR3 is made up of 15 amino acids. The J segment lost 5 bases and the V segment lost 4 bases, leaving 8 bases of the junction unmatched. The CDR3 reads CASSSLAGAFHEQYF. The CDR3 DNA follows: TGTGCCAGCAGCTCGCTAGCGGGAGCTTTCCACGAGCAGTACTTC.

This clonotype was counted ten times or more. V gene TRBV7-8 combines with J gene TRBJ2-5; no reliable D call. Between the trimmed V and J ends, which lost 2 bases and 2 bases, there was a span of 18 bases. CDR3 length: 17 residues. In germline, CDR1 is SGHVS, CDR2 FQNEAQ. CDR3 sequence reads: CASSLRLGKMEQETQYF. CDR3 coding DNA: TGTGCCAGCAGCTTAAGGCTTGGGAAGATGGAGCAAGAGACCCAGTACTTC.

The chain recombines TRBV2 with TRBJ2-2; the D gene is possibly TRBD1 (5 bases). The ends were cut back, 4 bases at V and 0 bases at J, with 12 bases in the middle. The CDR3 consists of 16 residues. Germline V gives CDR1 SNHLY, CDR2 FYNNEI. DNA for the CDR3: TGTGCCAGCAGTGGGGCAGGGATCGCGAACACCGGGGAGCTGTTTTTT. This translates into CASSGAGIANTGELFF.

This clonotype showed up just a few times. V gene TRBV4-1 combines with J gene TRBJ2-4; unclear D gene. CDR1 is MGHRA, CDR2 YSYEKL, per germline. V was cut by 1 base and J by 1 base, with 14 bases left in between. CDR3 length: 17 amino acids. This CDR3 is CASSQVFALGAKNIQYF. The CDR3 DNA sequence: TGCGCCAGCAGCCAAGTGTTTGCCTTAGGCGCCAAAAACATTCAGTACTTC.

This chain joins TRBV6-6 and TRBJ2-7; 10 bases line up with TRBD2. With 6 bases clipped from V and 5 bases from J, the junction kept 7 bases outside the gene matches. The CDR3 totals 14 residues. The germline CDR1 and CDR2 sequences are MNHNY and SVGAGI (reference sequence). The CDR3 nucleotides are TGTGCCAGCAGCCCGGGACTAGCGATCGACGAGCAGTACTTC. This gives the protein CASSPGLAIDEQYF.

The rearrangement joins TRBV5-1 to TRBJ2-7, with 7 positions matching TRBD2. After removal of 1 base from V and 6 bases from J, the junction contained 10 bases not matched to a gene. Germline V gives CDR1 SGHRS, CDR2 YFSETQ. The length of the CDR3 is 15 residues. Here the CDR3 DNA reads TGCGCCAGCAGCTTGTCTGGGCGGGAGAACGTCGAGCAGTACTTC. Encoded protein: CASSLSGRENVEQYF.

In this sample, this clonotype turned up a few times. J is TRBJ2-2 and V is TRBV6-5, with D perhaps matching TRBD2 (6 bases). The CDR3 consists of 15 residues. The V end was cut by 6 bases, the J end by 6 bases, with 17 bases between. CDR1 and CDR2 (germline): MNHEY, SVGAGI. CDR3 protein: CASRLALIFSGELFF. CDR3 nucleotides: TGTGCCAGCAGACTAGCTTTGATCTTCTCCGGGGAGCTGTTTTTT.

The chain couples TRBV18 to TRBJ2-7; D gene ambiguous. In germline, CDR1 is KGHSH, CDR2 LQKENI. V lost 4 bases, J lost 6 bases, and 10 bases lay in between. This CDR3 contains 12 residues. CDR3 sequence: CASSRDPGEQYF. The CDR3 nucleotides read TGTGCCAGCTCACGAGATCCCGGCGAGCAGTACTTC.

The sample holds a few counts of this clonotype. The chain is built from TRBV29-1 and TRBJ2-5; 8 nucleotides line up with TRBD2. V dropped 6 bases and J dropped 6; count of bases not matched to a gene: 18. The germline V gene has CDR1 SQVTM and CDR2 ANQGSEA. The CDR3 has 16 amino acids. The CDR3 DNA sequence: TGCAGCGTAATACTTCCGGGACTAGAACTCGCAAAGACCCAGTACTTC. This encodes CSVILPGLELAKTQYF.

The V gene is TRBV15, the J gene TRBJ1-1; D is ambiguous. V was shortened by 0 bases and J by 4 bases, with 6 bases between the two germline ends. CDR1 is LNHNV and CDR2 is YYDKDF in the germline V gene (reference sequence). CDR3 length: 13 amino acids. The CDR3 DNA reads TGTGCCACCAGCAGAGATGAGCTCACTGAAGCTTTCTTT. Protein: CATSRDELTEAFF.